These 26 T cell receptor beta chains originate from one sample sequenced in a study of blood T cell repertoires in COVID-19. TCRdb's table, derived via immunoSEQ multiplex PCR, lists solely in-frame clones and lacks some. The sample lists over 200,000 clones, roughly 80% seen once, with 2% to 3% in the top ten. Sample: peripheral blood. These receptors were taken from a woman aged 40 to 50 with active or convalescent COVID-19.

This chain connects TRBV24-1 to TRBJ2-3, with unresolved D. The germline gives CDR1 KGHDR, CDR2 SFDVKD. V lost 3 bases and J lost 0, with 9 bases in between. CDR3 length equals 15 residues. The CDR3 DNA reads TGTGCCACCAGTGATCATACAGTTAGCACAGATACGCAGTATTTT. Translating gives CATSDHTVSTDTQYF.

The gene calls are TRBV18 and TRBJ1-2; the D gene is possibly TRBD1 (6 bases). Germline loops: CDR1 KGHSH, CDR2 LQKENI. This CDR3 region has 15 residues. The V end lost 8 bases, the J end lost 0 bases, and 16 bases lay between the germline ends. The CDR3: CASQPGQLANYGYTF. The DNA of the CDR3 is TGTGCCAGCCAACCCGGACAGCTAGCTAACTATGGCTACACCTTC.

V is TRBV30 and J is TRBJ2-3; 11 bases line up with TRBD2. Germline V CDR1 and CDR2: GTSNPN, SVGIG (reference sequence). The V segment lost 8 bases and the J segment 4 bases; nucleotides outside the gene matches: 5. CDR3 size: 13 residues. CDR3 bases: TGTGCCAGAACTAGCGGGAGATCAGATACGCAGTATTTT. Protein sequence: CARTSGRSDTQYF.

The chain joins TRBV25-1 to TRBJ1-2; weak D call: TRBD1 (6 bases). CDR1 and CDR2 from the germline V gene are MGHDK and SYGVNS. The CDR3 loop spans 14 amino acids. The V gene lost 5 bases and the J gene lost 4 bases, with 14 bases spanning the gap. The CDR3 DNA reads as TGTGCCAGCAGTTTTCAGGGGAAAGGCTATGGCTACACCTTC. Translation: CASSFQGKGYGYTF.

The chain couples TRBV3-1 (or the pseudogene TRBV3-2) to TRBJ2-5; D ambiguous. Germline V gene data show CDR1 as LGHDT and CDR2 as YNNKEL (reference sequence). V shed 5 bases and J shed 5 bases, with 12 bases lying between them. There are 13 residues in the CDR3. CDR3 bases: TGTGCCAGCAGCTTGGCCCCGGAGGAGACCCAGTACTTC. This encodes CASSLAPEETQYF.

This clone was counted between two and nine times. This chain connects TRBV4-2 to TRBJ2-3; 10 bases agree with TRBD2. The CDR3 is 15 residues long. The V segment lost 0 bases and the J segment 7 bases; nucleotides outside the gene matches: 4. From germline, CDR1 is LGHNA and CDR2 YNFKEQ. This CDR3 is CASSQEGTSVNTQYF. The CDR3 DNA is TGTGCCAGCAGCCAAGAGGGGACTAGCGTGAATACGCAGTATTTT.

The CDR3 loop is CASSLDGQGAVSTEAFF. CDR3 bases: TGCGCCAGCAGCTTGGACGGGCAGGGGGCTGTATCCACTGAAGCTTTCTTT. The chain recombines TRBV5-1 with TRBJ1-1; 8 nucleotides align to TRBD1. The CDR3 covers 17 residues. CDR1 is SGHRS and CDR2 is YFSETQ in the germline V gene. The junction had 11 bases not matched to a gene; V was cut back by 0 bases and J by 4 bases.

This rearrangement joins TRBV11-3 to TRBJ2-3; weak D call: TRBD2 (6 bases). This CDR3 has 16 amino acids. Germline loops: CDR1 SGHNT, CDR2 YENEEA. Trimming removed 5 bases at V and 2 bases at J, with 17 bases between. Here the CDR3 reads CASSPITRRVTDTQYF. The CDR3 nucleotides read TGTGCCAGCAGCCCAATAACTAGGAGGGTCACAGATACGCAGTATTTT.

The chain links TRBV27 to TRBJ2-7; 9 bases are a match to TRBD2. Per the germline V gene, CDR1 is MNHEY and CDR2 is SMNVEV (reference sequence). The ends lost 3 bases at V and 6 bases at J; junction bases unmatched: 6. The CDR3 spans 14 residues. CDR3: CASSFFSGSGEQYF. In DNA form, the CDR3 reads TGTGCCAGCAGTTTTTTTAGCGGGAGTGGCGAGCAGTACTTC.

V and J are TRBV7-8 and TRBJ1-5, with TRBD1 as a possible D gene (6 bases). The germline V and J ends were trimmed by 3 bases and 0 bases, with 9 bases remaining between them. CDR1 and CDR2 from the germline V gene are SGHVS and FQNEAQ. The CDR3 contains 15 residues. CDR3 sequence (DNA): TGTGCCAGCAGCTTGGACAGTCATAGCAATCAGCCCCAGCATTTT. Translating it yields CASSLDSHSNQPQHF.

V and J are TRBV7-8 and TRBJ2-3, with 7 bases identical to TRBD1. The germline gives CDR1 SGHVS, CDR2 FQNEAQ. J lost 6 bases, V lost 0 bases, and 3 bases had no gene match. There are 14 residues in the CDR3. DNA of the CDR3: TGTGCCAGCAGCTTAGCAGGGGGCGGGGATACGCAGTATTTT. It encodes CASSLAGGGDTQYF.

This clone appeared a few times. The rearrangement joins TRBV4-1 to TRBJ1-1; no reliable D call. V was shortened by 0 bases and J by 11 bases, with 10 bases between the two germline ends. The CDR3 has 12 amino acids. CDR1 and CDR2 (germline): MGHRA, YSYEKL. The CDR3 region is CASSQDTTWAFF. CDR3 DNA sequence: TGCGCCAGCAGCCAAGATACAACGTGGGCTTTCTTT.

This chain connects TRBV11-2 to TRBJ2-1; 7 positions agree with TRBD1. With 2 bases clipped from V and 3 bases from J, the junction kept 7 bases outside the gene matches. Germline loops: CDR1 SGHAT, CDR2 FQNNGV. The CDR3 covers 16 residues. CDR3 sequence: CASSLIGGSDYNEQFF. DNA of the CDR3: TGTGCCAGCAGCTTAATAGGGGGCTCCGACTACAATGAGCAGTTCTTC. The full variable domain, its missing parts supplied by reference TRBV11-2 and TRBJ2-1, is EAGVAQSPRYKIIEKRQSVAFWCNPISGHATLYWYQQILGQGPKLLIQFQNNGVVDDSQLPKDRFSAERLKGVDSTLKIQPAKLEDSAVYLCASSLIGGSDYNEQFFGPGTRLTVL.

This clone has just a few counts. DNA for the CDR3: TGTGCCAGCAGCCTCTCCCCCCAAGAGACCCAGTACTTC. Its translation is CASSLSPQETQYF. The rearrangement joins TRBV2 to TRBJ2-5; no reliable D call. Germline V gives CDR1 SNHLY, CDR2 FYNNEI. The V end lost 6 bases, the J end lost 1 base, and 9 bases lay between the germline ends. CDR3 length: 13 residues.

V is TRBV10-1 and J is TRBJ2-5; D perhaps matches TRBD1 (6 bases). Trimming stripped 2 bases from V and 6 bases from J, with 16 bases between. The CDR3 runs 15 residues. The germline CDR1 and CDR2 sequences are WNHNN and SYGVQD (reference sequence). CDR3 loop: CASSEVAGTKKTQYF. The CDR3 nucleotides are TGCGCCAGCAGTGAGGTTGCCGGGACAAAGAAGACCCAGTACTTC.

The V gene is TRBV7-9, the J gene TRBJ2-3, with 7 bases fitting TRBD2. V dropped 6 bases and J dropped 5; count of bases not matched to a gene: 11. This CDR3 is built from 15 residues. The germline gives CDR1 SEHNR, CDR2 FQNEAQ (reference sequence). The CDR3 DNA is TGTGCCAGCAGTCTCTCTGCGGGAGTCTTAGATACGCAGTATTTT. Protein product: CASSLSAGVLDTQYF.

The V call is TRBV18, the J call TRBJ2-5, with D possibly matching TRBD2 (5 bases). V lost 2 bases, J lost 2 bases, and 6 bases lay in between. Looked up from germline, CDR1 is KGHSH and CDR2 is LQKENI. The CDR3 length is 13 residues. CDR3 residues: CASSPAGQETQYF. The CDR3 DNA sequence: TGTGCCAGCTCACCAGCGGGTCAAGAGACCCAGTACTTC.

This chain connects TRBV27 to TRBJ2-5; D is possibly TRBD2 (6 bases). Germline V gene sequence: CDR1 MNHEY, CDR2 SMNVEV (reference sequence). Trimming cost V 0 bases and J 0 bases, with 11 bases left between them. The CDR3 extends over 16 amino acids. In nucleotides, the CDR3 is TGTGCCAGCAGTTTATCGAGGGACTTGTACCAAGAGACCCAGTACTTC. This translates into CASSLSRDLYQETQYF.

This chain connects TRBV29-1 to TRBJ2-4, with 11 bases aligning to TRBD1. The CDR3 loop spans 19 amino acids. The J segment lost 0 bases and the V segment lost 0 bases, leaving 10 bases of the junction unmatched. Germline lookup yields CDR1 SQVTM and CDR2 ANQGSEA. The CDR3 spells CSVEEADRGPTVAKNIQYF. As DNA, the CDR3 is TGCAGCGTTGAAGAAGCGGACAGGGGGCCCACCGTAGCCAAAAACATTCAGTACTTC.

The V and J genes are TRBV30 and TRBJ2-7; D is perhaps TRBD2 (6 bases). The CDR3 sequence is 13 residues long. V lost 2 bases to trimming and J lost 6 bases, with 14 bases between them. The germline V gene has CDR1 GTSNPN and CDR2 SVGIG (reference sequence). This CDR3 reads CAWSWRVTSEQYF. As DNA, the CDR3 is TGTGCCTGGAGTTGGAGGGTTACCTCCGAGCAGTACTTC. Looking up the rest from reference TRBV30 and TRBJ2-7 gives the full variable domain: SQTIHQWPATLVQPVGSPLSLECTVEGTSNPNLYWYRQAAGRGLQLLFYSVGIGQISSEVPQNLSASRPQDRQFILSSKKLLLSDSGFYLCAWSWRVTSEQYFGPGTRLTVT.

V usage is TRBV6-2 or TRBV6-3 and J usage is TRBJ2-2; TRBD2 aligns across 8 bases. The J segment lost 0 bases and the V segment lost 2 bases, leaving 5 bases of the junction unmatched. CDR1 is MNHEY, CDR2 SVGEGT, per germline. The CDR3 totals 17 residues. The CDR3 sequence: CASSYLSGGANTGELFF. In nucleotides, the CDR3 is TGTGCCAGCAGTTACCTGAGCGGGGGAGCGAACACCGGGGAGCTGTTTTTT.

The chain combines TRBV5-6 with TRBJ1-6; D might be TRBD1 (5 bases). The CDR3 loop spans 13 amino acids. CDR1 is SGHDT and CDR2 is YYEEEE in the germline V gene. V lost 4 bases, J lost 10 bases, and 12 bases lay in between. DNA for the CDR3: TGTGCCAGCAGCCACGGACAAGAGTCACCCCTCCACTTT. Translation: CASSHGQESPLHF.

In this sample, this clone turned up once. The CDR3 sequence is CASSSGSGEHQPQHF. The DNA of the CDR3 is TGTGCCAGCAGCTCGGGGTCGGGGGAGCACCAGCCCCAGCATTTT. The chain is built from TRBV11-2 and TRBJ1-5; D is perhaps TRBD1 (5 bases). This CDR3 is built from 15 residues. Trimming stripped 4 bases from V and 7 bases from J, with 17 bases between. Germline V gives CDR1 SGHAT, CDR2 FQNNGV.

The CDR3 is CASRKGQGAQYGYTF. Here the CDR3 DNA reads TGTGCCAGTAGAAAAGGACAGGGGGCTCAGTATGGCTACACCTTC. The chain links TRBV19 to TRBJ1-2; the match to TRBD1 covers 11 bases. CDR1 and CDR2 from the germline V gene are LNHDA and SQIVND (reference sequence). The CDR3 contains 15 residues. V shed 6 bases and J 5 bases; nucleotides not matched to a gene: 8.

The V and J genes are TRBV5-4 and TRBJ1-2; D is unresolved. The CDR3 consists of 12 residues. The germline V and J ends were trimmed by 7 bases and 2 bases, with 9 bases remaining between them. CDR1 and CDR2 from the germline V gene are SGHNT and YYREEE (reference sequence). The CDR3 DNA follows: TGTGCCAGCTGGGGAGGGAACTATGGCTACACCTTC. Its protein is CASWGGNYGYTF.

The chain couples TRBV18 to TRBJ2-7; 9 bases line up with TRBD1. V shed 3 bases, J shed 2 bases, and the junction held 5 bases outside the gene matches. Germline CDR1 KGHSH, CDR2 LQKENI. This CDR3 is 15 amino acids long. CDR3 amino acids: CASSPDGQGTYEQYF. In DNA, the CDR3 is TGTGCCAGCTCACCGGATGGACAGGGGACCTACGAGCAGTACTTC.